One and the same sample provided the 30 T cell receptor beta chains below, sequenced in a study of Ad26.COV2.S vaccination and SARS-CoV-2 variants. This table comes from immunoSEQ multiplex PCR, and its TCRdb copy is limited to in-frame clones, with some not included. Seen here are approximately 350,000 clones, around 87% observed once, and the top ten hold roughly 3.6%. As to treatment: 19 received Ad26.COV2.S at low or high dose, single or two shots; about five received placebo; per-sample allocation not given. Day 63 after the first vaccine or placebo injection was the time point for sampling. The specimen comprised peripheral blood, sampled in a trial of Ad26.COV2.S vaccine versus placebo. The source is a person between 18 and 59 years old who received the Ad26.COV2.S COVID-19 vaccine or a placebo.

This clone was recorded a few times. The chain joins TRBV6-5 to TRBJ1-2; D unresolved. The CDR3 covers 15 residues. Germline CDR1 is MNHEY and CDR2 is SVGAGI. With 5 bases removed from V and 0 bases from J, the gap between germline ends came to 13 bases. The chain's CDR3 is CASSPRPFANYGYTF. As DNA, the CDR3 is TGTGCCAGCAGTCCCCGACCGTTTGCTAACTATGGCTACACCTTC.

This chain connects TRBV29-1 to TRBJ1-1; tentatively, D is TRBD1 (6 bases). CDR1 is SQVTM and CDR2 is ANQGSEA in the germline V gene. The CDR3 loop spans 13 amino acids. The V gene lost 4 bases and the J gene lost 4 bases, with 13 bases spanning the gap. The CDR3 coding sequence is TGCAGCGTTGTTTGGAGGGGGGTCACTGAAGCTTTCTTT. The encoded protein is CSVVWRGVTEAFF.

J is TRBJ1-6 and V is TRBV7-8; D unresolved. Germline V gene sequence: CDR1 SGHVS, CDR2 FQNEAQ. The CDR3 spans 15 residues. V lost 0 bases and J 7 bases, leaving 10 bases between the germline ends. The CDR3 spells CASSLAERGNSPLHF. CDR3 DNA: TGTGCCAGCAGCTTAGCGGAGAGAGGAAATTCACCCCTCCACTTT.

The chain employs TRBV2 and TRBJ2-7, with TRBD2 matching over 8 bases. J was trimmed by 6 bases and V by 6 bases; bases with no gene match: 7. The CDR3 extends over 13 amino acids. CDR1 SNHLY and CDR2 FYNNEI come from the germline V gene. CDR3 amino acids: CASRNSGVGEQYF. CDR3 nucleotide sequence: TGTGCCAGCAGGAATAGCGGGGTCGGCGAGCAGTACTTC.

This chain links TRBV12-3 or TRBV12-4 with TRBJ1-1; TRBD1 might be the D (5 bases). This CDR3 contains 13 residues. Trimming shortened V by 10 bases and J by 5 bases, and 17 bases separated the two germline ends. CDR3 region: CAILDTRWTEAFF. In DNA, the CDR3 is TGTGCCATCCTGGACACCCGGTGGACTGAAGCTTTCTTT.

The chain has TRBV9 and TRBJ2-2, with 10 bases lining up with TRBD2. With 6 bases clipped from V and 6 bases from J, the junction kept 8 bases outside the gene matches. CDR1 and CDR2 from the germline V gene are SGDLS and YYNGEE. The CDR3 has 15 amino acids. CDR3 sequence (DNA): TGTGCCAGCACCCTATCCAGCGGGGGGGCCGGGGAGCTGTTTTTT. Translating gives CASTLSSGGAGELFF.

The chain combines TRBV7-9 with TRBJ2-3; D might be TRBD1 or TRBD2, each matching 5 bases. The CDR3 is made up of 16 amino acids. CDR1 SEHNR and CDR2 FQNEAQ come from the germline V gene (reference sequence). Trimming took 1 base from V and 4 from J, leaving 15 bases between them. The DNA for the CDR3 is TGTGCCAGCAGCTTAGAAGGGAATGTGGGGGCAGATACGCAGTATTTT. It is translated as CASSLEGNVGADTQYF.

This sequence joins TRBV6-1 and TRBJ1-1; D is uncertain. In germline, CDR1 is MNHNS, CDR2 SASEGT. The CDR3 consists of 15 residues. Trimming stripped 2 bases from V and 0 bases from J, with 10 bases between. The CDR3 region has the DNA TGTGCCAGCAGTGAATGGGTAAGAATGAACACTGAAGCTTTCTTT. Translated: CASSEWVRMNTEAFF.

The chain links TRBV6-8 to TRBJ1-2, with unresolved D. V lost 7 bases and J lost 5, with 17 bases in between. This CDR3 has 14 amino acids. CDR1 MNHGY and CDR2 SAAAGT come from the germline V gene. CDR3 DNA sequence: TGTGCCAGCACGCTAAGGGTTCTAAAATATGGCTACACCTTC. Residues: CASTLRVLKYGYTF.

In DNA, the CDR3 is TGTGCCAGCAGCCAAGAAAGGGATAATTCACCCCTCCACTTT. It codes for CASSQERDNSPLHF. The chain combines TRBV7-9 with TRBJ1-6; no reliable D call. This CDR3 region has 14 residues. V lost 5 bases to trimming and J lost 5 bases, with 10 bases between them. CDR1 is SEHNR and CDR2 is FQNEAQ in the germline V gene (reference sequence).

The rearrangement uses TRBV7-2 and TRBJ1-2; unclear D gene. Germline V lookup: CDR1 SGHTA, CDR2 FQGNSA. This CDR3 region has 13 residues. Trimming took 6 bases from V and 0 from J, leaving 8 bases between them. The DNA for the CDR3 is TGTGCCAGCAGGGAGAAAGCTAACTATGGCTACACCTTC. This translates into CASREKANYGYTF. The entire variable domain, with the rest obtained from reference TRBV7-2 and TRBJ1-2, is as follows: GAGVSQSPSNKVTEKGKDVELRCDPISGHTALYWYRQSLGQGLEFLIYFQGNSAPDKSGLPSDRFSAERTGGSVSTLTIQRTQQEDSAVYLCASREKANYGYTFGSGTRLTVV.

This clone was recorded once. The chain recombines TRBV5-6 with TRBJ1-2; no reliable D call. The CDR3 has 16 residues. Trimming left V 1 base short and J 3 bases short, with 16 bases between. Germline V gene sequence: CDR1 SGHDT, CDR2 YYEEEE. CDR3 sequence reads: CASSLLGRADYYGYTF. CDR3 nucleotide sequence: TGTGCCAGCAGCTTGTTAGGGCGGGCGGATTACTATGGCTACACCTTC.

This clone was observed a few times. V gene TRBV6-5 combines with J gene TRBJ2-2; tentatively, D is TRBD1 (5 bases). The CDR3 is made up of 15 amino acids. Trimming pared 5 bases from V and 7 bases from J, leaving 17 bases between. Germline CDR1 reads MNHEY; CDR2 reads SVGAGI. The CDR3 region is CASSPRLGANGELFF. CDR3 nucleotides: TGTGCCAGCAGTCCCCGCCTAGGGGCGAACGGGGAGCTGTTTTTT.

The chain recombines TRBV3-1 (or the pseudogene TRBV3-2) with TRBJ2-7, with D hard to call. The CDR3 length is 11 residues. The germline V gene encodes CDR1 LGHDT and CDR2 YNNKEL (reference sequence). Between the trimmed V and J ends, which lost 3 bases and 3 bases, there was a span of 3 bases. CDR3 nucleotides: TGTGCCAGCAGCCACGGCTACGAGCAGTACTTC. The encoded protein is CASSHGYEQYF.

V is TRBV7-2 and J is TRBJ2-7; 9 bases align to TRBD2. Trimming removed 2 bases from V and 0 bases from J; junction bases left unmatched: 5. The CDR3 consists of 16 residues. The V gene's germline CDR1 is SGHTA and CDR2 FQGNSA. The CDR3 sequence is CASSLTPRGGSYEQYF. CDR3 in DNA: TGTGCCAGCAGCTTAACCCCGCGGGGGGGCTCCTACGAGCAGTACTTC.

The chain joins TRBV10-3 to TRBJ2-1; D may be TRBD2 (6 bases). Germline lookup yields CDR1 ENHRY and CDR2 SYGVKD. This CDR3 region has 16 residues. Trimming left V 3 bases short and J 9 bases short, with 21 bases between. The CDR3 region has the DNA TGTGCCATCAGTGAAGGGACTCCCCCCCTAACCAGTGAGCAGTTCTTC. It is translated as CAISEGTPPLTSEQFF.

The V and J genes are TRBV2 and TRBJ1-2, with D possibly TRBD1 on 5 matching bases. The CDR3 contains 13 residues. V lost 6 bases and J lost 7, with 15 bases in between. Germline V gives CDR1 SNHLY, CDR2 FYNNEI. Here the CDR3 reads CASRATESGGYTF. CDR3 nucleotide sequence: TGTGCCAGCAGGGCGACAGAAAGCGGTGGCTACACCTTC.

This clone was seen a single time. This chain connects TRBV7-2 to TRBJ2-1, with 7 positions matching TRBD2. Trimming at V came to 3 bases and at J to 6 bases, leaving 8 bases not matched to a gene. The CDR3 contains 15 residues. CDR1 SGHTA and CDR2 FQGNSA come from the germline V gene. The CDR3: CASSLVAGIPNEQFF. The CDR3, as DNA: TGTGCCAGCAGCTTGGTAGCGGGTATCCCCAATGAGCAGTTCTTC.

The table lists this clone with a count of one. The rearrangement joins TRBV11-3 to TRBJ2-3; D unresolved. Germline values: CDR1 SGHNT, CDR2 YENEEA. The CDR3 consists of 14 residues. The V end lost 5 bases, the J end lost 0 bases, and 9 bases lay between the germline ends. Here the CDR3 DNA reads TGTGCCAGCAGCCCGTCCGAGAGCACAGATACGCAGTATTTT. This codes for CASSPSESTDTQYF.

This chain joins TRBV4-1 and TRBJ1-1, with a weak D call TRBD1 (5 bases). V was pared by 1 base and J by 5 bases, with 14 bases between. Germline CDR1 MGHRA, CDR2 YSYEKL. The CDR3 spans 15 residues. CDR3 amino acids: CASSQVFGAGTEAFF. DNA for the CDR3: TGCGCCAGCAGCCAAGTTTTCGGGGCTGGGACTGAAGCTTTCTTT.

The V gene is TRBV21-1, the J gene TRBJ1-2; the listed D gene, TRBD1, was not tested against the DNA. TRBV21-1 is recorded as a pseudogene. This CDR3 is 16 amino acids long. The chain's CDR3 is CASSKPALQGARGYTF. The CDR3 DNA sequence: TGTGCCAGCAGCAAACCAGCCTTACAGGGGGCGCGGGGCTACACCTTC.

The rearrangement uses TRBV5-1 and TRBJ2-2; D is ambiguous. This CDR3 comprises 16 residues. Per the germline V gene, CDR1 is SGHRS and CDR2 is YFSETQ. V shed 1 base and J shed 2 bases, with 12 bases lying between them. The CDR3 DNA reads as TGCGCCAGCAGCTTGTCATTCGACATCAACACCGGGGAGCTGTTTTTT. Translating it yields CASSLSFDINTGELFF.

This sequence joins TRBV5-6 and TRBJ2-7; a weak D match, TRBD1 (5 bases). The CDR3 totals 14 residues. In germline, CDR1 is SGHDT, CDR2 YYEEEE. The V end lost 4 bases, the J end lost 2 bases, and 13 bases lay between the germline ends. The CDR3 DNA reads TGTGCCAGCAGCGTCGTGACAGCGACCTACGAGCAGTACTTC. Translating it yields CASSVVTATYEQYF.

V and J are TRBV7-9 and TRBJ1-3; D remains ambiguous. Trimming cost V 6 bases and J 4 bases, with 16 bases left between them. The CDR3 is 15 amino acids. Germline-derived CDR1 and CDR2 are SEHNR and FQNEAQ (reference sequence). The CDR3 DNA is TGTGCCAGCAGATCCGGGCAACCTGAGGGAAACACCATATATTTT. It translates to CASRSGQPEGNTIYF.

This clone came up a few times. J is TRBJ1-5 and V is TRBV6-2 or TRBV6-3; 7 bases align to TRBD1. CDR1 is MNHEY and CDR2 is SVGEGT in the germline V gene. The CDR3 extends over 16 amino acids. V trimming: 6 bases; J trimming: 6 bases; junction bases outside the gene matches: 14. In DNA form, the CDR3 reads TGTGCCAGCAGCCCTGGGGGACAGCCTTGGAGTCAGCCCCAGCATTTT. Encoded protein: CASSPGGQPWSQPQHF.

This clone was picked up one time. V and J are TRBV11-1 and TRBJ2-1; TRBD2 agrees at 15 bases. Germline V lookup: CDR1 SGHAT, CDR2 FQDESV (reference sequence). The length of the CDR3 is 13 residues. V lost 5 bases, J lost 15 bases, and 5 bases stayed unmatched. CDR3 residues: CASSAGTSGGRFF. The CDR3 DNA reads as TGTGCCAGCAGCGCCGGGACTAGCGGGGGGCGGTTCTTC.

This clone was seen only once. The CDR3 DNA sequence: TGTGCCAGCAGTTTAGGCGAACACGACACCTTC. Protein sequence: CASSLGEHDTF. The chain links TRBV12-3 or TRBV12-4 to TRBJ1-2; no clear D gene. The CDR3 has 11 amino acids. V was shortened by 1 base and J by 12 bases, with 9 bases between the two germline ends.

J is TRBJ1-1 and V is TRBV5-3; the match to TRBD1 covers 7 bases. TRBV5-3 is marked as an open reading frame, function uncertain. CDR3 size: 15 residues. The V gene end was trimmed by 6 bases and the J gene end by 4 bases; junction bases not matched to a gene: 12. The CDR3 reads CARINLTGWGTEAFF. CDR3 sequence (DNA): TGTGCCAGAATAAATTTGACAGGGTGGGGCACTGAAGCTTTCTTT.

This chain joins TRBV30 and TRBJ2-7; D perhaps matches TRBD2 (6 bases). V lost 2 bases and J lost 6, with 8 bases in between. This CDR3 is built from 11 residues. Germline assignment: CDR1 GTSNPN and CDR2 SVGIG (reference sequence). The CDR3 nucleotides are TGTGCCTGGAGTCAGGAGGGCGAGCAGTACTTC. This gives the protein CAWSQEGEQYF.

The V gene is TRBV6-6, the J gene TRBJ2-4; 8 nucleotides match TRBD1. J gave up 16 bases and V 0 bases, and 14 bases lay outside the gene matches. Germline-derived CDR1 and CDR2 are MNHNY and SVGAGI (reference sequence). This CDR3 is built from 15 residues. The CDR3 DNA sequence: TGTGCCAGCAGTTACTCGAATCGTGACGGGCAGGGGGCTTACTTC. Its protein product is CASSYSNRDGQGAYF.